Listed below are T cell receptor beta chains from one sample, sequenced in a study of shared clonotypes between healthy human individuals. The method was immunoSEQ multiplex PCR; TCRdb's version includes in-frame clones alone and lacks a portion of them. The top ten hold approximately 0.45% of the sample, which has some 1.5 million clones, around 98% seen once. Sample: naive CD4+ T cells sorted from blood. The receptors were gathered from a man aged 25-40 years in good health. CDR3s include the opening cysteine and the closing phenylalanine or tryptophan. D genes are given only for firm matches. A clone size is listed for some rows: how often the clone was seen (once, few, many), or a class if it is expanded.

size	V	J	D	DNA	CDR3
-	TRBV5-1	TRBJ1-1	TRBD1	TGCGCCAGCAGCTTGGCGGACAGGGATGAAGCTTTCTTT	CASSLADRDEAFF
-	TRBV11-2	TRBJ2-1	TRBD2	TGTGCCAGCAGCCCGGGACTAGCGGGAGTTGGTGAGCAGTTCTTC	CASSPGLAGVGEQFF
once	TRBV9	TRBJ2-1	-	TGTGCCAGCAGCGTAGAGGTCTTACGCAATGAGCAGTTCTTC	CASSVEVLRNEQFF
-	TRBV18	TRBJ1-1	TRBD1	TGTGCCAGCTCACCTACCCGCCTCCAGGGGGCGCACCAAAACACTGAAGCTTTCTTT	CASSPTRLQGAHQNTEAFF
-	TRBV6-4	TRBJ2-1	-	TGTGCCAGCAGTGATTCTTCAGGAGCCGCGCAGTTCTTC	CASSDSSGAAQFF
-	TRBV12-5	TRBJ2-1	-	TGTGCTAGTGGTTTGATAGGACTAAGCGAGCAGTTCTTC	CASGLIGLSEQFF
-	TRBV21-1	TRBJ2-7	-	TGTGCCAGCAGCACAAGCGGGATTCTGTACGAGCAGTACTTC	CASSTSGILYEQYF
once	TRBV14	TRBJ1-1	-	TGTGCCAGCAGCCAAGGGTCCCGGAACACTGAAGCTTTCTTT	CASSQGSRNTEAFF
-	TRBV27	TRBJ2-3	TRBD2	TGTGCCAGCAGTTTTGTGGGACTAGCGGAGAGGGGCACAGATACGCAGTATTTT	CASSFVGLAERGTDTQYF
-	TRBV4-3	TRBJ2-1	TRBD2	TGCGCCAGCAGCCCAAGAATAGCGGGAGGTATGAATGAGCAGTTCTTC	CASSPRIAGGMNEQFF
-	TRBV28	TRBJ2-7	TRBD2	TGTGCCAGCCGGACTAGCGGGTCGTCCTACGAGCAGTACTTC	CASRTSGSSYEQYF
-	TRBV5-4	TRBJ1-2	TRBD1	TGTGCCAGCAGCCTGGACAGGAACAATGGCTACACCTTC	CASSLDRNNGYTF
-	TRBV11-2	TRBJ2-1	-	TGTGCCAGCAGCTTGTTAGGCGCCCTCTCCTACAATGAGCAGTTCTTC	CASSLLGALSYNEQFF
-	TRBV7-9	TRBJ2-1	TRBD1	TGTGCCAGCAGTCACGGGACAGTGGGGTACAATGAGCAGTTCTTC	CASSHGTVGYNEQFF
-	TRBV19	TRBJ2-1	-	TGTGCCAGTACCCAGACGACGAGCTCCTACAATGAGCAGTTCTTC	CASTQTTSSYNEQFF
-	TRBV21-1	TRBJ1-3	-	TGTGCCAGCACCCTTCGCGGGGGCGGCTCTGGAAACACCATATATTTT	CASTLRGGGSGNTIYF
once	TRBV7-9	TRBJ1-1	-	TGTGCCAGCAGCTCGTCCTCTCGAACTGAAGCTTTCTTT	CASSSSSRTEAFF
once	TRBV11-2	TRBJ2-7	-	TGTGCCAGCAGCAGGCAGGGCTACGAGCAGTACTTC	CASSRQGYEQYF
-	TRBV6-1	TRBJ2-3	TRBD2	TGTGCCAGCAGTGTGTCTAGCGGGAGAACAGATACGCAGTATTTT	CASSVSSGRTDTQYF
-	TRBV7-9	TRBJ2-3	-	TGTGCCAGCAGCTTAGCGGGAGTTCGCGCAGATACGCAGTATTTT	CASSLAGVRADTQYF
once	TRBV6-1	TRBJ2-2	-	TGTGCCAGCAGTAAGTCGAACACCGGGGAGCTGTTTTTT	CASSKSNTGELFF
-	TRBV4-3	TRBJ1-1	-	TGCGCCAGCAGCAAAAATCGAGCCCGGGAGGGGACTGAAGCTTTCTTT	CASSKNRAREGTEAFF
-	TRBV27	TRBJ2-1	TRBD2	TGTGCCAGCCTCGGGGGACTAGCACCCCCCAATGAGCAGTTCTTC	CASLGGLAPPNEQFF
-	TRBV20-1	TRBJ2-1	-	TGCAGTGCTTGGGTCGTGGGGGAGTTCTTC	CSAWVVGEFF